These 3 T cell receptor beta chains originate from one sample sequenced in a study of identical twins. From the 5' RACE reads, TCRdb called clonotypes with MiXCR, one entry per CDR3 protein. The repertoire includes approximately 600,000 distinct CDR3 sequences, just under 10% of them detected once, and 2.5% to 3.5% sits in the top ten. The data were also submitted as part of a second study, on yellow fever vaccine responses in identical twins.

The sample consisted of PBMCs. Receptors originate from a woman aged 18-29 years in good health.

The table lists this clonotype with many counts. V is TRBV20-1 and J is TRBJ2-1; 10 bases align to TRBD2. Germline CDR1 is DFQATT and CDR2 is SNEGSKA (reference sequence). The CDR3 sequence is 15 residues long. Losses at the gene ends were 3 bases for V and 9 bases for J; bases not matched to a gene: 11. The CDR3 coding sequence is TGCAGTGCTAGGGGAGCTAGCGGGAGCTGGGGTGAGCAGTTCTTC. It yields the protein CSARGASGSWGEQFF.

V gene TRBV7-2 combines with J gene TRBJ2-7, with D perhaps TRBD1 (6 bases). Trimming cost V 3 bases and J 2 bases, with 11 bases left between them. The CDR3 is 14 residues long. CDR1 and CDR2 from the germline V gene are SGHTA and FQGNSA. In DNA form, the CDR3 reads TGTGCCAGCAGCTTTGAGGACAGAGCCTACGAGCAGTACTTC. Residues: CASSFEDRAYEQYF.

The chain joins TRBV29-1 to TRBJ2-7; 11 nucleotides align to TRBD2. The CDR3 has 15 amino acids. Germline CDR1 reads SQVTM; CDR2 reads ANQGSEA. With 0 bases clipped from V and 2 bases from J, the junction kept 3 bases outside the gene matches. CDR3 DNA sequence: TGCAGCGTTGAAGATGGGACTAGCGGAGCCTACGAGCAGTACTTC. Its protein is CSVEDGTSGAYEQYF.